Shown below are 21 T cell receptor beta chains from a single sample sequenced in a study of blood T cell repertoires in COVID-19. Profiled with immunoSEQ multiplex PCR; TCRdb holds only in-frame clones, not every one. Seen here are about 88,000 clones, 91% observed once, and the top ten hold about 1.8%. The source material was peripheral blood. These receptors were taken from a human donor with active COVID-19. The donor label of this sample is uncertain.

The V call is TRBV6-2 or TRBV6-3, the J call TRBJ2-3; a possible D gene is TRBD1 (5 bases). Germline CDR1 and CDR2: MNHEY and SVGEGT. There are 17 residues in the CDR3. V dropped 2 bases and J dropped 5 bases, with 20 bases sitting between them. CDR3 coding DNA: TGTGCCAGCAGTTACATTGTTCGGGCAGGGTATAAAGATACGCAGTATTTT. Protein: CASSYIVRAGYKDTQYF.

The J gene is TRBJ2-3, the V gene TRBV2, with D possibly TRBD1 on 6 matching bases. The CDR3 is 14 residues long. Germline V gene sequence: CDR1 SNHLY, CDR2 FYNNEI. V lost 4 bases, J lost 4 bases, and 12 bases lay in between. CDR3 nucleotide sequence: TGTGCCAGCAGTGCAGGGCCAGGGGCAGATACGCAGTATTTT. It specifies CASSAGPGADTQYF.

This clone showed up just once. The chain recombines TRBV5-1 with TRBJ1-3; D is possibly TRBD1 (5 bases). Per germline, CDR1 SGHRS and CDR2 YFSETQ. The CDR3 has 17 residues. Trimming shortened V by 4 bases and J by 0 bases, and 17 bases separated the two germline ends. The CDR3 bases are TGCGCCAGCAGCACCGCCCCGGACATCTACTCTGGAAACACCATATATTTT. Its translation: CASSTAPDIYSGNTIYF.

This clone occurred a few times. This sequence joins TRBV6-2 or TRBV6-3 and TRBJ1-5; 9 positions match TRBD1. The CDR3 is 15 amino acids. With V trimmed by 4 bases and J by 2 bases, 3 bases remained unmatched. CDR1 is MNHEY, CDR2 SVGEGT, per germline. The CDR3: CASSFGDRGNQPQHF. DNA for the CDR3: TGTGCCAGCAGTTTTGGGGACAGGGGCAATCAGCCCCAGCATTTT.

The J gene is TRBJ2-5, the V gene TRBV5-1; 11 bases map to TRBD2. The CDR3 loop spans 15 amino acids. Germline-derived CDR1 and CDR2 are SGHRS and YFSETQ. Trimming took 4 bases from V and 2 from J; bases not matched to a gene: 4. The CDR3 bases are TGCGCCAGCAGCCGAGGGACTAGCGGACAAGAGACCCAGTACTTC. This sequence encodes CASSRGTSGQETQYF.

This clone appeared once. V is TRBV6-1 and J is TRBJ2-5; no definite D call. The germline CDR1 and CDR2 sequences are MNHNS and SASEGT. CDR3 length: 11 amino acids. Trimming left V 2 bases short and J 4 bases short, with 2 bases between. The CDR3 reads CASSELETQYF. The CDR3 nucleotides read TGTGCCAGCAGTGAACTAGAGACCCAGTACTTC.

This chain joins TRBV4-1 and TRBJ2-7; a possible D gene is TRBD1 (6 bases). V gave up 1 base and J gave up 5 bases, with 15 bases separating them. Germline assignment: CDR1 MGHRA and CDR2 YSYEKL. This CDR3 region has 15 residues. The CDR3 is CASSQVTQGFNEQYF. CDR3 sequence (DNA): TGCGCCAGCAGCCAAGTCACCCAGGGGTTCAACGAGCAGTACTTC.

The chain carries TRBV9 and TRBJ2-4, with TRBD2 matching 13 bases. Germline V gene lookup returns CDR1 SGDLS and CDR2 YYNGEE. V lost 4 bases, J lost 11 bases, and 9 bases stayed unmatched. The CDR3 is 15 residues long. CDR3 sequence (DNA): TGTGCCAGCAGCCCCCATGGAACTAGCGGGGGGGTTCAGTACTTC. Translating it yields CASSPHGTSGGVQYF.

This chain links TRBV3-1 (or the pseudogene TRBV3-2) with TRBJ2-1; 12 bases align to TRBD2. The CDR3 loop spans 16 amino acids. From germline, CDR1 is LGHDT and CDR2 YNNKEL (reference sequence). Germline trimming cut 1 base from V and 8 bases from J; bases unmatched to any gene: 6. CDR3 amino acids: CASSQVGLAGGYEQFF. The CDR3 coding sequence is TGTGCCAGCAGCCAAGTAGGGCTAGCGGGGGGGTATGAGCAGTTCTTC.

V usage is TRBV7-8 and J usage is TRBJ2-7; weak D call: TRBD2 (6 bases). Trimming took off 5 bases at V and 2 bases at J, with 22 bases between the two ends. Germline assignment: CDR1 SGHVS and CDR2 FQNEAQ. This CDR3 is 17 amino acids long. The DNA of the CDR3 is TGTGCCAGCAGCCTCGGGGACTCTACGTCGGGCGCCTACGAGCAGTACTTC. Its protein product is CASSLGDSTSGAYEQYF. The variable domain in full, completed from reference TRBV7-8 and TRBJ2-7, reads GAGVSQSPRYKVAKRGQDVALRCDPISGHVSLFWYQQALGQGPEFLTYFQNEAQLDKSGLPSDRFFAERPEGSVSTLKIQRTQQEDSAVYLCASSLGDSTSGAYEQYFGPGTRLTVT.

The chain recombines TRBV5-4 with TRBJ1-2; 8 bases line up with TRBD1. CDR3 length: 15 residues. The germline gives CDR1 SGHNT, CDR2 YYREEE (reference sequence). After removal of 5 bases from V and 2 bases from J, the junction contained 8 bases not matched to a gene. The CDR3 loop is CASSSRGQGNYGYTF. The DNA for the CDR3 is TGTGCCAGCAGTTCCAGGGGGCAGGGAAACTATGGCTACACCTTC. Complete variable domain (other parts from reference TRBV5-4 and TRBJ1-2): ETGVTQSPTHLIKTRGQQVTLRCSSQSGHNTVSWYQQALGQGPQFIFQYYREEENGRGNFPPRFSGLQFPNYSSELNVNALELDDSALYLCASSSRGQGNYGYTFGSGTRLTVV.

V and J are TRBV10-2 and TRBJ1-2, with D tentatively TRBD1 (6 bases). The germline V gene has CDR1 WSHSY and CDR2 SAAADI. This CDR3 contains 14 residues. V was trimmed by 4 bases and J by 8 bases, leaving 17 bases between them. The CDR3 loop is CASSGGGQSEGYTF. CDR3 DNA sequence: TGCGCCAGCAGTGGGGGGGGACAATCGGAAGGCTACACCTTC.

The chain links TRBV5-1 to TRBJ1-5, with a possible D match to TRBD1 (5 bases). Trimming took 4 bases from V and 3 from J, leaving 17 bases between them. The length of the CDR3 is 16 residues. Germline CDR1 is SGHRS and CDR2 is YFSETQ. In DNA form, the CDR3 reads TGCGCCAGCAGCCCATATGCGGGGGGTCCCAATCAGCCCCAGCATTTT. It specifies CASSPYAGGPNQPQHF.

The CDR3 DNA reads TGTGCCAGTAGTATAAGCGGGCAGCATAATGAAAAACTGTTTTTT. It specifies CASSISGQHNEKLFF. The chain recombines TRBV19 with TRBJ1-4; D is unclear. Germline V lookup: CDR1 LNHDA, CDR2 SQIVND (reference sequence). The ends were cut back, 2 bases at V and 4 bases at J, with 11 bases in the middle. The CDR3 has 15 amino acids.

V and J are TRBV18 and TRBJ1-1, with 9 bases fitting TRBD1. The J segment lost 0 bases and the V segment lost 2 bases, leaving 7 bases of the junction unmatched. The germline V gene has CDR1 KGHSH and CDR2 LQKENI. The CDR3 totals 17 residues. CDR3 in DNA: TGTGCCAGCTCACCATGGACAGGGGTTATCATGAACACTGAAGCTTTCTTT. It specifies CASSPWTGVIMNTEAFF.

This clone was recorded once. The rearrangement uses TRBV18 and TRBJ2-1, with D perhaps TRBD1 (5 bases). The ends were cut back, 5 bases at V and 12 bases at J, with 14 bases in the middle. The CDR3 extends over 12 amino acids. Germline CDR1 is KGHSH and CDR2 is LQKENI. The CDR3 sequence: CASSSTATGQFF. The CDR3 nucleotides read TGTGCCAGCTCATCGACAGCAACAGGGCAGTTCTTC.

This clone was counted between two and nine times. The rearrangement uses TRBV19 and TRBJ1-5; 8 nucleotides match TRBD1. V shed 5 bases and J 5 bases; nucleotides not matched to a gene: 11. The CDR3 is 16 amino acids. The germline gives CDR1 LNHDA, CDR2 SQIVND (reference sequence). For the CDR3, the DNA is TGTGCCAGTAGTTTGGACAGGGCGGCGTGGGATCAGCCCCAGCATTTT. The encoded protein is CASSLDRAAWDQPQHF.

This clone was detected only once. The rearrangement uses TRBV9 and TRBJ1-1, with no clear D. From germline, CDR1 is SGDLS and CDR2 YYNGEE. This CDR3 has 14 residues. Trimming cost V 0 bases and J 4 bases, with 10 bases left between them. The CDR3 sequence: CASSVDLRGTEAFF. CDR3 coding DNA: TGTGCCAGCAGCGTAGATCTCCGGGGCACTGAAGCTTTCTTT.

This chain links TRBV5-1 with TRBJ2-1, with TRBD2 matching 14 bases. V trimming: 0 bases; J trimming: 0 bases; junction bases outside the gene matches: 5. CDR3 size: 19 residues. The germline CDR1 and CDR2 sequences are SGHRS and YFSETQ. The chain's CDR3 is CASSLGTSGGFSSYNEQFF. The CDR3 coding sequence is TGCGCCAGCAGCTTGGGGACTAGCGGGGGGTTCAGCTCCTACAATGAGCAGTTCTTC.

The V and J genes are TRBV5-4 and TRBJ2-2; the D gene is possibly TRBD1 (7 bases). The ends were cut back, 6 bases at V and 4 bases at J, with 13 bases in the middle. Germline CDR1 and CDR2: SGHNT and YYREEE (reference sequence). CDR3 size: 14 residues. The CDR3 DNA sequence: TGTGCCAGCACAAACAGGGGAGGCACCGGGGAGCTGTTTTTT. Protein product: CASTNRGGTGELFF.

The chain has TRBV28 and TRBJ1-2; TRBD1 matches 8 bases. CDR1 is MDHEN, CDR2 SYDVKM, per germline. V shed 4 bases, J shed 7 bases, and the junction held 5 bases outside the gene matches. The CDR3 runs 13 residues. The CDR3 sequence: CASSSHRGGGYTF. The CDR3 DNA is TGTGCCAGCAGTTCGCACAGGGGGGGTGGCTACACCTTC.